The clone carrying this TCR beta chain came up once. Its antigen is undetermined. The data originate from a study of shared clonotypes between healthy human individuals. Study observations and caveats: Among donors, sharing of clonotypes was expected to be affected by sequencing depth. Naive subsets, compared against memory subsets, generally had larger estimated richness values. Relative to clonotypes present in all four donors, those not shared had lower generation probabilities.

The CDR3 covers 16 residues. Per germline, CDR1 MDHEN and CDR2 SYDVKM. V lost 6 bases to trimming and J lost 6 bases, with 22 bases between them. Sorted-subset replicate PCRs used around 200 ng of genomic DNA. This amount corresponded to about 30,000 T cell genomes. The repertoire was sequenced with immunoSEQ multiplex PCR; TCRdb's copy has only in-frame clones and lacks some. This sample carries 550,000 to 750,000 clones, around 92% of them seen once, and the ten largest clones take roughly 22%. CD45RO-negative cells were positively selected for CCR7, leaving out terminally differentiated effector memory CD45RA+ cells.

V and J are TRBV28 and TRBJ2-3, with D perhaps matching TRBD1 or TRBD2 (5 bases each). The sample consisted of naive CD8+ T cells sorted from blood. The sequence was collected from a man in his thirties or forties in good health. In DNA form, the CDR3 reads TGTGCCAGCAGCCCCAGTGTGGGGGTCCAGGCGGATACGCAGTATTTT. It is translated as CASSPSVGVQADTQYF.